The present entry profiles one TCR beta chain with its context. The antigen remains undetermined. Germline assignment: CDR1 MDHEN and CDR2 SYDVKM. V was pared by 3 bases and J by 1 base, with 13 bases between. There are 15 residues in the CDR3. Profiling relied on immunoSEQ multiplex PCR, and the TCRdb table lists in-frame clones only, not all of them. In the table there are 2,500 to 3,000 clones, around 30% of which are singletons. The sample is drawn from a study of T cells in localized non-small cell lung cancer. Study outcomes and limitations: Adjacent lung tissue had a median roughly 52 of the top 100 clones found in the tumor.

This receptor was taken from a woman aged 40-75 years with stage II squamous cell lung carcinoma. The chain is built from TRBV28 and TRBJ2-7; TRBD1 might be the D (5 bases). The material was normal lung tissue next to the tumor, obtained before any cancer treatment. The CDR3 DNA follows: TGTGCCAGCAGTTTTTATCAGGGCCGTTCCTACGAGCAGTACTTC. This translates into CASSFYQGRSYEQYF.